This TCR beta chain originates from a study of cytomegalovirus exposure and HLA in healthy donors. To note about this clone: Its antigen is undetermined.

The PCR employed 60 Vbeta primers together with 13 Jbeta primers. Profiled with immunoSEQ multiplex PCR; TCRdb holds only in-frame clones, not every one. This sample has about 190,000 clones, with 65% to 90% found just once. Study-wide findings and caveats: Relative to the approximately 700-donor mean, N-insertions were reportedly fewer in an Asian-associated ancestry cluster in a later analysis. Later genetic work tied a missense DCLRE1C variant to beta-chain V and J trimming. On later analysis, the bulk of CMV-associated TCR beta chains appeared to be HLA-restricted. It was reported that TCR beta sequences correctly inferred the HLA-A and HLA-B alleles for most subjects.

Trimming removed 3 bases at V and 1 base at J, with 13 bases between. Looked up from germline, CDR1 is WNHNN and CDR2 is SYGVQD (reference sequence). CDR3 length: 16 amino acids. The chain carries TRBV10-1 and TRBJ2-1, with a weak D call TRBD1 (6 bases). The TCR sequence derives from a woman aged 25 to 45 in good health and CMV-seronegative. Sequencing input: PBMCs. CDR3 coding DNA: TGCGCCAGCAGTGATTACAGGGCCCGGTCCTACAATGAGCAGTTCTTC. Translation gives CASSDYRARSYNEQFF.